Detailed here is one T cell receptor beta chain. This sample was included in a study of blood T cell repertoires in COVID-19. Background on the study: Acute and convalescent COVID-19 specimens originated in the United States, Italy and Spain. Sources were T cells, B-cell-depleted T cells, or PBMCs; the material itself was cDNA or gDNA.

V gave up 2 bases and J gave up 9 bases; unmatched junction bases: 8. Per germline, CDR1 MNHEY and CDR2 SMNVEV (reference sequence). This CDR3 is built from 15 residues. The method was immunoSEQ multiplex PCR; TCRdb's version includes in-frame clones alone and lacks a portion of them. The table records about 70,000 clones, more than 75% of them present only once. The sequenced sample was peripheral blood. The sequence derives from a human donor in a cohort sampled during active COVID-19. The chain is built from TRBV27 and TRBJ2-1, with 9 bases lining up with TRBD2. CDR3: CASSLIGGRAGEQFF. The CDR3 DNA reads TGTGCCAGCAGTTTAATTGGCGGGAGGGCCGGTGAGCAGTTCTTC.